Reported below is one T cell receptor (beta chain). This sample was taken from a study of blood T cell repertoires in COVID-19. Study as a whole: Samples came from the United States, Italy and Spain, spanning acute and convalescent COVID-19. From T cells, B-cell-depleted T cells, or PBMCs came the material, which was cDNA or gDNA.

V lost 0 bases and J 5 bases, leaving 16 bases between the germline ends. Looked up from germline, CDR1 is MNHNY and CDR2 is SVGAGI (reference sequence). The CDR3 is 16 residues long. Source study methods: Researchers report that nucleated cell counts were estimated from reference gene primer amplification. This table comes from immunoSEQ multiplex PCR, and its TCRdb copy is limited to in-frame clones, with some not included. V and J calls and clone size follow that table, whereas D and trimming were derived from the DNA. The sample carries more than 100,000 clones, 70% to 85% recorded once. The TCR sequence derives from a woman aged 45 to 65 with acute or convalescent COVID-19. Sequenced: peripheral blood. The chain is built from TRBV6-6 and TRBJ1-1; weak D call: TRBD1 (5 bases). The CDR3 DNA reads TGTGCCAGCAGTTACTCACAGGTAGAGGTGGGGACTGAAGCTTTCTTT. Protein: CASSYSQVEVGTEAFF.